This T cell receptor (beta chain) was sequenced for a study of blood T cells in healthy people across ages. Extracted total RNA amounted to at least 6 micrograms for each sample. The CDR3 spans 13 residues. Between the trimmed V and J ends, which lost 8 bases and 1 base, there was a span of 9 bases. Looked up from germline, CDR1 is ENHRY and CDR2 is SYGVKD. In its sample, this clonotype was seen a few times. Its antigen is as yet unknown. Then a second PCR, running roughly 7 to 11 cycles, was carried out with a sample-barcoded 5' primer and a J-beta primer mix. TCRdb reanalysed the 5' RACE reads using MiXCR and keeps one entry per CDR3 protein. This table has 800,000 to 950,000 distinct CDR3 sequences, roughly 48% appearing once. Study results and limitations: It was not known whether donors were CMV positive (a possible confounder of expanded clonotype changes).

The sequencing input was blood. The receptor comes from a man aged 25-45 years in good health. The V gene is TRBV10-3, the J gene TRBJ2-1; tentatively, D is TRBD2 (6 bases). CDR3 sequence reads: CAIAGSSYNEQFF. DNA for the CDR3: TGTGCCATCGCGGGGAGTTCCTACAATGAGCAGTTCTTC.